The T cell receptor beta chain described here comes from a study of T cell repertoires in cytomegalovirus infection (dated by TCRdb to the late 2010s). Describing the broader study: Donor HLA type was relevant to the analysis, as public TCR beta signatures indicated carriage of CMV infection together with the matching HLA type. The study at large found these results: The ex vivo response was dominated by HLA-C-restricted CMV-specific TCR beta clonotypes, which also provided the single most frequent clonotype in two of eight donors. In both this cohort and an independent cohort of 352 donors, the cumulative frequency of public TCR beta family members distinguished carriers of CMV infection plus the relevant HLA type.

For CDR1 and CDR2, the germline V gene lists KGHDR and SFDVKD. The CDR3 numbers 15 residues from cysteine through phenylalanine. The DNA shown is the 45-base CDR3, in frame from base 1. Trimming leaves V shorter by 4 bases and J shorter by 9 bases, with the junction holding 9 bases beyond the gene matches. The instrument given in TCRdb is Illumina HiSeq 1500. TCRdb's own reprocessing of the public reads used fastp at Q25 and MiXCR and kept productive beta chains. CDR3 protein sequences are deduplicated, and each keeps its most common genes and DNA. The sample data list about 260,000 distinct CDR3 sequences, and approximately 8.3% of these were observed just once. The top ten clones comprise more than 13% of the sample. Points on this clonotype: Its antigen has not been determined. There are no base qualities to consult, and no much larger clone falls within one base.

The sequence is built from TRBV24-1 and TRBJ2-2, with TRBD1 identical over 8 junction bases. Material: PBMCs. This receptor was identified in a human donor in good health (CMV status not recorded). Some clones in this sample may be carry-over from other donors' samples. The nucleotide sequence reads TGTGCCACCAGTGACCCCGGACAGGGCGTCAGGGAGCTGTTTTTT. Its protein reads: CATSDPGQGVRELFF.